This T cell receptor (beta chain) emerged from a study of blood T cell repertoires in COVID-19. In germline, CDR1 is LGHNT, CDR2 FRNRAP. The CDR3 is 13 residues long. V lost 2 bases and J 7 bases, leaving 11 bases between the germline ends. The repertoire was sequenced with immunoSEQ multiplex PCR; TCRdb's copy has only in-frame clones and lacks some. The table lists just over 250,000 clones, about 87% of them singletons. The sample taken for sequencing was peripheral blood. This receptor was taken from a woman between 65 and 79 years old with COVID-19, enrolled during active disease. The chain is built from TRBV12-5 and TRBJ1-2; no clear D. CDR3 bases: TGTGCTAGTGGTTTGCCACCATCCGGTGGCTACACCTTC. This encodes CASGLPPSGGYTF.